Following are 29 T cell receptor beta chains from one sample sequenced in a study of neurological immune-mediated disorders. TCRdb re-analysed the 5' RACE reads in MiXCR, keeping a single row per CDR3 protein. The table includes roughly 48,000 distinct CDR3 sequences, over 20% detected once. Sequencing was done on a sample of PBMCs. Receptors originate from a woman in her 70s in good health.

This clonotype occurred many times. The chain has TRBV4-2 and TRBJ1-2, with no clear D. CDR1 and CDR2 from the germline V gene are LGHNA and YNFKEQ. Trimming stripped 0 bases from V and 8 bases from J, with 19 bases between. The CDR3 is 16 amino acids. Written as DNA, the CDR3 is TGTGCCAGCAGCCAAGATCTGGGTTTTGGCAACCGGGGCTACACCTTC. Amino acid sequence: CASSQDLGFGNRGYTF.

This clonotype has at least ten counts. The CDR3 here is CAIKSGRAYNEQFF. The CDR3 DNA is TGTGCCATCAAGAGCGGGAGGGCGTACAATGAGCAGTTCTTC. This chain links TRBV10-3 with TRBJ2-1, with 10 bases lining up with TRBD2. The CDR3 length is 14 residues. Germline V gene lookup returns CDR1 ENHRY and CDR2 SYGVKD. The V gene end was trimmed by 7 bases and the J gene end by 4 bases; junction bases not matched to a gene: 4.

About this clonotype: A much larger clone sits a single nucleotide away, making a read error possible. The chain is built from TRBV11-2 and TRBJ2-7; 7 bases agree with TRBD2. Per germline, CDR1 SGHAT and CDR2 FQNNGV. Germline trimming cut 5 bases from V and 6 bases from J; bases unmatched to any gene: 13. CDR3 size: 15 residues. The CDR3 loop is CASSQDLAGVTEQYF. DNA of the CDR3: TGTGCCAGCAGCCAAGACCTGGCGGGAGTGACCGAGCAGTACTTC. Variable domain in full (rest from reference TRBV11-2 and TRBJ2-7): EAGVAQSPRYKIIEKRQSVAFWCNPISGHATLYWYQQILGQGPKLLIQFQNNGVVDDSQLPKDRFSAERLKGVDSTLKIQPAKLEDSAVYLCASSQDLAGVTEQYFGPGTRLTVT.

This clonotype showed up many times. The genes are TRBV5-5 and TRBJ1-1; D uncertain. V was pared by 4 bases and J by 5 bases, with 18 bases between. Per the germline V gene, CDR1 is SGHKS and CDR2 is YYEKEE (reference sequence). The CDR3 is 15 amino acids. In DNA, the CDR3 is TGTGCCAGCAGCCATAATAGCCTACGAGAAACTGAAGCTTTCTTT. Its protein is CASSHNSLRETEAFF.

This clonotype came up many times. V and J are TRBV9 and TRBJ2-2, with 9 bases that match TRBD1. The CDR3 is made up of 16 amino acids. The V and J ends lost 4 bases and 1 base, in that order; junction bases with no gene match: 5. CDR1 SGDLS and CDR2 YYNGEE come from the germline V gene. CDR3 DNA: TGTGCCAGCAGCCCTGGGACAGGGTGGAACACCGGGGAGCTGTTTTTT. Protein: CASSPGTGWNTGELFF.

The chain couples TRBV20-1 to TRBJ1-6, with 7 bases aligning to TRBD1. V trimming: 6 bases; J trimming: 7 bases; junction bases outside the gene matches: 3. This CDR3 region has 12 residues. Germline CDR1 DFQATT, CDR2 SNEGSKA (reference sequence). The CDR3 nucleotides read TGCAGTGCGGGACAGCCAAATTCACCCCTCCACTTT. As protein: CSAGQPNSPLHF.

This clonotype was found many times. V gene TRBV20-1 combines with J gene TRBJ2-1; 9 nucleotides line up with TRBD2. CDR3 length: 16 residues. The J segment lost 5 bases and the V segment lost 0 bases, leaving 8 bases of the junction unmatched. The germline CDR1 and CDR2 sequences are DFQATT and SNEGSKA (reference sequence). CDR3 amino acids: CSARDPGGGGHNEQFF. DNA of the CDR3: TGCAGTGCTAGAGATCCGGGCGGGGGGGGACACAATGAGCAGTTCTTC.

The V gene is TRBV5-1, the J gene TRBJ2-6, with D uncertain. The CDR3 is made up of 16 amino acids. V was clipped by 2 bases and J by 4 bases, with 13 bases between them. Germline CDR1 is SGHRS and CDR2 is YFSETQ. CDR3 sequence: CASSLRGVAGANVLTF. CDR3 DNA: TGCGCCAGCAGCTTAAGAGGAGTTGCGGGGGCCAACGTCCTGACTTTC.

A word on this clonotype: A much larger clone lies one base from this, so it may be a read error. The chain uses TRBV7-2 and TRBJ1-2; the D is unclear. V was cut by 2 bases and J by 7 bases, with 8 bases left in between. The CDR3 has 12 residues. From germline, CDR1 is SGHTA and CDR2 FQGNSA. Written as DNA, the CDR3 is TGTGCCAGCAGCTTATTTTGGGCTGGCTACACCTTC. Amino acid sequence: CASSLFWAGYTF. The whole variable domain, filled in from reference TRBV7-2 and TRBJ1-2, reads GAGVSQSPSNKVTEKGKDVELRCDPISGHTALYWYRQSLGQGLEFLIYFQGNSAPDKSGLPSDRFSAERTGGSVSTLTIQRTQQEDSAVYLCASSLFWAGYTFGSGTRLTVV.

This clonotype was seen many times. The chain recombines TRBV5-1 with TRBJ2-1; TRBD1 matches 11 bases. This CDR3 contains 15 residues. Germline CDR1 and CDR2: SGHRS and YFSETQ. Trimming took 4 bases from V and 6 from J; bases not matched to a gene: 6. The CDR3 here is CASSDPGTGGNEQFF. In nucleotides, the CDR3 is TGCGCCAGCAGCGACCCCGGGACAGGGGGCAATGAGCAGTTCTTC.

This clonotype came up many times. J is TRBJ2-7 and V is TRBV20-1; TRBD2 matches 8 bases. This CDR3 spans 13 amino acids. Germline V gene data show CDR1 as DFQATT and CDR2 as SNEGSKA (reference sequence). The V gene end was trimmed by 4 bases and the J gene end by 2 bases; junction bases not matched to a gene: 4. CDR3 loop: CSANREGAYEQYF. CDR3 coding DNA: TGCAGTGCTAACCGGGAGGGGGCCTACGAGCAGTACTTC.

This clonotype was seen at least ten times. The V and J genes are TRBV6-5 and TRBJ2-3; perhaps TRBD1 as D (6 bases). V gave up 8 bases and J gave up 2 bases, with 14 bases separating them. Per germline, CDR1 MNHEY and CDR2 SVGAGI. This CDR3 is 14 amino acids long. The CDR3 nucleotides read TGTGCCAGCCGCAGGGGAACCTACACAGATACGCAGTATTTT. Its translation is CASRRGTYTDTQYF.

This clonotype was recorded at least ten times. V gene TRBV5-8 combines with J gene TRBJ2-3; D is unclear. The V end was cut by 1 base, the J end by 2 bases, with 5 bases between. The CDR3 length is 13 residues. CDR1 and CDR2 (germline): SGHTS, YDEGEE. The CDR3 loop is CASSLISTDTQYF. The DNA of the CDR3 is TGTGCCAGCAGCTTGATCTCCACAGATACGCAGTATTTT. Variable domain in full (rest from reference TRBV5-8 and TRBJ2-3): EAGVTQSPTHLIKTRGQQATLRCSPISGHTSVYWYQQALGLGLQFLLWYDEGEERNRGNFPPRFSGRQFPNYSSELNVNALELEDSALYLCASSLISTDTQYFGPGTRLTVL.

There are a few counts of this clonotype. The chain is built from TRBV5-1 and TRBJ2-7, with a possible D match to TRBD1 (6 bases). The CDR3 runs to 14 residues. V was clipped by 0 bases and J by 6 bases, with 13 bases between them. Germline CDR1 reads SGHRS; CDR2 reads YFSETQ. The CDR3 bases are TGCGCCAGCAGCTTGGTAGGCCCCAGGGGCGAGCAGTACTTC. Translation gives CASSLVGPRGEQYF.

The chain has TRBV5-1 and TRBJ2-1; D might be TRBD2 (5 bases). The germline CDR1 and CDR2 sequences are SGHRS and YFSETQ. The CDR3 covers 15 residues. CDR3 in amino acids: CASGPRASPNNEQFF. The CDR3 DNA reads TGCGCAAGCGGCCCCCGGGCAAGCCCGAACAATGAGCAGTTCTTC.

This clonotype was seen many times. The V and J genes are TRBV20-1 and TRBJ1-5, with D unclear. This CDR3 comprises 13 residues. Trimming left V 3 bases short and J 5 bases short, with 11 bases between. Germline V gives CDR1 DFQATT, CDR2 SNEGSKA (reference sequence). The CDR3 protein is CSASRGGYQPQHF. CDR3 nucleotides: TGCAGTGCTAGCCGGGGTGGGTATCAGCCCCAGCATTTT.

This clonotype was seen repeatedly, ten times or more. The rearrangement uses TRBV13 and TRBJ2-3; D is unclear. CDR1 is PRHDT and CDR2 is FYEKMQ in the germline V gene (reference sequence). Trimming removed 5 bases from V and 4 bases from J, with 10 bases in between. The CDR3 contains 13 residues. The CDR3 here is CASSLPVSDTQYF. The CDR3 nucleotides read TGTGCCAGCAGCCTCCCGGTCTCAGATACGCAGTATTTT.

The chain combines TRBV12-3 or TRBV12-4 with TRBJ2-1, with 7 bases fitting TRBD2. The J segment lost 7 bases and the V segment lost 6 bases, leaving 9 bases of the junction unmatched. The CDR3 has 14 amino acids. As DNA, the CDR3 is TGTGCCAGCAGCAATCGCGGGAGATCGAATGAGCAGTTCTTC. It is translated as CASSNRGRSNEQFF.

This clonotype appeared many times. This rearrangement joins TRBV27 to TRBJ2-3, with D perhaps TRBD2 (6 bases). Germline V gene lookup returns CDR1 MNHEY and CDR2 SMNVEV (reference sequence). This CDR3 is 14 amino acids long. Trimming cost V 5 bases and J 6 bases, with 15 bases left between them. This CDR3 is CASSPIAVRDTQYF. CDR3 nucleotides: TGTGCCAGCAGTCCGATAGCGGTCCGGGATACGCAGTATTTT.

The J gene is TRBJ2-3, the V gene TRBV5-1; 11 nucleotides match TRBD1. J gave up 5 bases and V 7 bases, and 6 bases lay outside the gene matches. CDR3 size: 14 residues. Germline V gene sequence: CDR1 SGHRS, CDR2 YFSETQ. DNA for the CDR3: TGCGCCAGCGGTCCGGGACAGGGGGTAGATACGCAGTATTTT. Its translation: CASGPGQGVDTQYF.

This chain joins TRBV7-6 and TRBJ2-5; D might be TRBD2 (6 bases). The CDR3 runs to 15 residues. The germline gives CDR1 SGHVS, CDR2 FNYEAQ. Trimming left V 1 base short and J 1 base short, with 10 bases between. The CDR3 region has the DNA TGTGCCAGCAGCTTAGAGAGTAGCGGCCAAGAGACCCAGTACTTC. This sequence encodes CASSLESSGQETQYF.

At least ten counts were recorded for this clonotype. V is TRBV20-1 and J is TRBJ2-7; 9 bases fit TRBD2. CDR1 DFQATT and CDR2 SNEGSKA come from the germline V gene (reference sequence). The length of the CDR3 is 14 residues. Unmatched junction bases numbered 9, after V lost 5 bases and J lost 4 bases. CDR3 region: CSAGIAGERYEQYF. DNA of the CDR3: TGCAGTGCTGGGATAGCGGGAGAACGGTACGAGCAGTACTTC.

The gene calls are TRBV5-1 and TRBJ2-7, with D maybe TRBD2 (6 bases). V was pared by 4 bases and J by 6 bases, with 17 bases between. CDR1 SGHRS and CDR2 YFSETQ come from the germline V gene. This CDR3 has 14 amino acids. DNA for the CDR3: TGCGCCAGCAGCACCTTGTCGGGGAGGTGCGAGCAGTACTTC. This codes for CASSTLSGRCEQYF.

This clonotype was counted many times. V usage is TRBV7-9 and J usage is TRBJ1-1; D not certain. V lost 1 base and J lost 0, with 3 bases in between. This CDR3 spans 13 amino acids. The germline CDR1 and CDR2 sequences are SEHNR and FQNEAQ (reference sequence). In DNA form, the CDR3 reads TGTGCCAGCAGCTTAGATATGAACACTGAAGCTTTCTTT. It is translated as CASSLDMNTEAFF.

The chain uses TRBV15 and TRBJ2-5, with 7 nucleotides matching TRBD2. The CDR3 totals 13 residues. Germline V CDR1 and CDR2: LNHNV, YYDKDF (reference sequence). Trimming cost V 8 bases and J 2 bases; bases outside gene matches: 5. The CDR3 DNA follows: TGTGCCACCTGCCGGGACTATCAAGAGACCCAGTACTTC. This translates into CATCRDYQETQYF.

The gene calls are TRBV5-8 and TRBJ1-1; 8 nucleotides match TRBD1. The CDR3 has 14 amino acids. V shed 3 bases, J shed 5 bases, and the junction held 6 bases outside the gene matches. Germline values: CDR1 SGHTS, CDR2 YDEGEE. CDR3 DNA: TGTGCCAGCAGCTGGACAGGGAGGAAGACTGAAGCTTTCTTT. This translates into CASSWTGRKTEAFF.

This chain uses TRBV5-1 with TRBJ2-5, with 16 bases fitting TRBD2. Germline CDR1 SGHRS, CDR2 YFSETQ. This CDR3 has 17 residues. Unmatched junction bases numbered 6, after V lost 4 bases and J lost 3 bases. The CDR3 DNA reads as TGCGCCAGCAGCCGGGGACTAGCGGGGGGGCCTGAAGAGACCCAGTACTTC. Its translation: CASSRGLAGGPEETQYF.

The chain links TRBV20-1 to TRBJ2-7, with 11 bases fitting TRBD1. Trimming took 4 bases from V and 5 from J; bases not matched to a gene: 13. Germline V gives CDR1 DFQATT, CDR2 SNEGSKA (reference sequence). The CDR3 runs 16 residues. CDR3 sequence reads: CSAIIADRGPRDEQYF. For the CDR3, the DNA is TGCAGTGCTATTATCGCGGACAGGGGGCCCCGCGACGAGCAGTACTTC.

The chain joins TRBV3-1 to TRBJ2-7; tentative D call: TRBD1 (5 bases). The CDR3 loop spans 15 amino acids. The V gene's germline CDR1 is LGHDT and CDR2 YNNKEL (reference sequence). The germline V and J ends were trimmed by 1 base and 1 base, with 11 bases remaining between them. The CDR3, as DNA: TGTGCCAGCAGCCAAGCAGGGCAGGAATCCTACGAGCAGTACTTC. Amino acids: CASSQAGQESYEQYF.